This is a list of T cell receptor beta chains from one sample in a study of OX40 agonist ivuxolimab in advanced cancers. This table comes from immunoSEQ multiplex PCR, and its TCRdb copy is limited to in-frame clones, with some not included. The sample includes 90,000 to 100,000 clones, about 90% of them seen just once. The sample in question was CD4+ or CD8+ T cells sorted from blood, obtained in a trial of the OX40 agonist ivuxolimab. The receptor set was obtained from an adult with an advanced solid tumor such as melanoma, head and neck, liver or kidney cancer. Each CDR3 is given with its conserved first and last residue. D genes are given only for firm matches. Size values are once, few and many counts, or a class for expanded clones, and some rows have none.

V gene	D gene	J gene	clone size	CDR3 protein	CDR3 DNA
TRBV27	TRBD2	TRBJ2-5	once	CASKRNPSGGARETQYF	TGTGCCAGCAAGCGCAACCCTAGCGGGGGGGCCCGAGAGACCCAGTACTTC
TRBV5-1	TRBD2	TRBJ2-7	-	CASSLAGLAREQYF	TGCGCCAGCAGCTTGGCAGGACTAGCGAGGGAGCAGTACTTC
TRBV7-2	TRBD1	TRBJ1-6	-	CASSSSTGSSPLHF	TGTGCCAGCAGCTCTTCGACAGGGTCTTCACCCCTCCACTTT
TRBV5-1	TRBD1	TRBJ1-1	-	CASSAKQGGNTEAFF	TGCGCCAGCAGCGCAAAACAGGGGGGGAACACTGAAGCTTTCTTT
TRBV5-1	-	TRBJ2-7	few	CASILGPSSYEQYF	TGCGCCAGCATCCTGGGGCCAAGCTCCTACGAGCAGTACTTC
TRBV23-1	TRBD1	TRBJ2-5	-	CASSPGGAGGWETQYF	TGCGCCAGCAGTCCCGGCGGGGCAGGGGGCTGGGAGACCCAGTACTTC
TRBV29-1	-	TRBJ2-7	-	CSVEALGRSREQYF	TGCAGCGTCGAAGCTCTGGGCAGGTCGCGGGAGCAGTACTTC
TRBV5-4	-	TRBJ1-3	-	CASSLGSGSGNTIYF	TGTGCCAGCAGCTTGGGATCGGGCTCTGGAAACACCATATATTTT
TRBV30	-	TRBJ1-1	few	CAWTKGRPGFAFF	TGTGCCTGGACTAAGGGACGTCCTGGGTTTGCTTTCTTT
TRBV7-2	-	TRBJ1-5	many	CASSLGWGPSHQPQHF	TGTGCCAGCAGCTTAGGATGGGGGCCGAGCCATCAGCCCCAGCATTTT
TRBV19	TRBD2	TRBJ2-1	few	CASHPSGHNEQFF	TGTGCCAGCCACCCTAGCGGACACAATGAGCAGTTCTTC